The T cell receptor beta chain under discussion was sequenced for a study of shared clonotypes between healthy human individuals. As for the study in general: Donors, aged 18 to 49, were a couple of women and a few men. Whole-study findings and limits: Several donors shared 4.5% to 6.5% of their naive CD4 clonotypes. Unshared clonotypes carried lower generation probabilities than those common to all four donors.

Measured with immunoSEQ multiplex PCR; TCRdb has only the in-frame clones, and not every one. The table includes roughly 1,100,000 clones, 70% to 80% detected once. CDR3 length equals 15 residues. Trimming removed 6 bases from V and 3 bases from J, with 14 bases in between. Germline CDR1 MDHEN, CDR2 SYDVKM. A word on this clone: Its antigen remains unknown.

The clonotype was recovered from a man between 18 and 35 years old in good health. The V and J genes are TRBV28 and TRBJ2-2; no clear D gene. Sequenced material: memory CD4+ T cells sorted from blood. As for subset: CD45RA-negative fraction. The CDR3 DNA is TGTGCCAGCAGGATACAAGGAGCTCACACCGGGGAGCTGTTTTTT. Translating it yields CASRIQGAHTGELFF.